This TCR beta chain derives from a study of blood T cell repertoires in COVID-19. Assay used: immunoSEQ multiplex PCR; TCRdb lists only in-frame clones, some missing. The sample consists of over 400,000 clones, 86% of them appearing once. The sample comprised peripheral blood. The sequence derives from a woman under 40 with active or convalescent COVID-19.

The CDR3 DNA is TGCGCCAGCAGCCAAGTACCACTAGCGGGAGGCGGAGAGACCCAGTACTTC. Translation: CASSQVPLAGGGETQYF. The V call is TRBV4-1, the J call TRBJ2-5; 12 positions agree with TRBD2. The length of the CDR3 is 17 residues. Germline-derived CDR1 and CDR2 are MGHRA and YSYEKL. The J segment lost 4 bases and the V segment lost 1 base, leaving 7 bases of the junction unmatched.